This section outlines one T cell receptor beta chain sequence together with its context. Its antigen is still unknown. Before sequencing took place, the ViraFEST assay used viral peptide pools to expand antigen-specific CD4+ T cells. Following 10 days of culture, CD4+ T cells were isolated. The person acquired a PCR-confirmed SARS-CoV-2 infection between March and December 2020. The source of the sample is a study of vaccination effects on CD4 cells after COVID-19. Overall study context: Participants got two doses of BNT162b2 or mRNA-1273 vaccine.

Some clones are missing from TCRdb's copy, which holds only in-frame ones; the method was immunoSEQ multiplex PCR. The sample comprises 25,000 to 35,000 clones, under 80% of which are singletons, and around 28% rests with the top ten. Overall study findings and caveats: Clones induced by infection and by vaccine showed marked clonal contraction late after vaccination.

This clonotype was obtained from a human donor who had a prior SARS-CoV-2 infection. The sequencing here drew on CD4+ T cells from PBMCs cultured with a peptide pool, taken before COVID-19 vaccination.

CDR3 sequence: CASRYLGEQFF. The CDR3 coding sequence is TGTGCCAGCAGGTATCTCGGTGAGCAGTTCTTC. The V call is TRBV2, the J call TRBJ2-1, with D unclear. The CDR3 runs 11 residues. V was clipped by 6 bases and J by 9 bases, with 9 bases between them. Germline V gives CDR1 SNHLY, CDR2 FYNNEI.